This TCR beta chain was profiled in a study of cytomegalovirus exposure and HLA in healthy donors. As for the study in general: Sequencing of roughly 180 million T cells in an earlier analysis found about 120 million unique TCR beta sequences.

Regarding the study as a whole: In a later analysis, a genetic analysis reported fewer productive-TCR N-insertions in an Asian-associated ancestry cluster than the cohort average. Common viral pathogens seemed, in a later analysis, to connect with several of the most significant clusters.

This clone was seen only a few times. The antigen is undetermined. The germline V gene has CDR1 MNHNS and CDR2 SASEGT. The CDR3 has 11 residues. The V end lost 8 bases, the J end lost 2 bases, and 6 bases lay between the germline ends. The PCR used 60 Vbeta and 13 Jbeta primers. Produced via immunoSEQ multiplex PCR; TCRdb's table is partial and in-frame only. The sample carries tens of thousands of clones, approximately 75% recorded once. This TCR derives from a woman between 35 and 50 years old in good health and CMV-seronegative. The gene calls are TRBV6-1 and TRBJ1-1, with D uncertain. Material for sequencing was PBMCs. CDR3 residues: CASDLNTEAFF. CDR3 nucleotide sequence: TGTGCCAGCGACTTAAACACTGAAGCTTTCTTT.